Listed below are T cell receptor beta chains from one sample, sequenced in a study of T-cell memory formation after mild COVID-19. From the 5' RACE reads, TCRdb called clonotypes with MiXCR, one entry per CDR3 protein. The sample lists around 530,000 distinct CDR3 sequences; approximately 21% were seen once. Source material: PBMCs or a T cell subset sorted from them (not recorded which). All receptors derive from an adult woman who had mild COVID-19 (a few samples of this study predate the infection). Cell type and time point are not known. Each CDR3 is given with its conserved first and last residue. Fields, in order: V gene, J gene, D gene, clone size, CDR3 DNA, CDR3 protein. A D gene is named only where the DNA matches it firmly. Size is omitted from some rows. Given values are once, few, many or a class for expanded clones.

TRBV5-1	TRBJ2-7	NA	few	TGCGCCAGCAGCCTACCGAAGGACGGCGGGGGCCTTAGGGAGCAGTACTTC	CASSLPKDGGGLREQYF
TRBV7-9	TRBJ2-1	TRBD1	few	TGTGCCAGCAGCCAAACAGGGGGCGCGTTCGATGAGCAGTTCTTC	CASSQTGGAFDEQFF
TRBV24-1	TRBJ1-3	NA	NA	TGTGCCACCAGTGATTTGCTGGATGGAAACACCATATATTTT	CATSDLLDGNTIYF
TRBV5-6	TRBJ2-7	NA	NA	TGTGCCAGCAGCTTGAGGGGCGAGGTAGGGAAAGCCTACGAGCAGTACTTC	CASSLRGEVGKAYEQYF
TRBV12-3/TRBV12-4	TRBJ1-4	TRBD1	many	TGTGCCAGCAGATCTGGACAGGCAGCAAGGGAAAAACTGTTTTTT	CASRSGQAAREKLFF
TRBV7-9	TRBJ1-4	NA	few	TGTGCCAGCAGCTTAGCCCACCGGGGCGGTGGTGAAAAACTGTTTTTT	CASSLAHRGGGEKLFF
TRBV5-1	TRBJ1-2	NA	few	TGCGCCAGCAGCTCCGGACAACCGAACTATGGCTACACCTTC	CASSSGQPNYGYTF
TRBV7-3	TRBJ2-7	NA	many	TGTGCCAGCAGCCCGCGCCAGGGGCCAGTCTACGAGCAGTACTTC	CASSPRQGPVYEQYF
TRBV5-1	TRBJ2-1	TRBD1	few	TGCGCCAGCAGGACAGGGGCCTACAATGAGCAGTTCTTC	CASRTGAYNEQFF
TRBV11-3	TRBJ2-5	NA	NA	TGTGCCAGCAGCTTAGGCCGAAGTTGGACCCAAGAGACCCAGTACTTC	CASSLGRSWTQETQYF
TRBV19	TRBJ2-3	NA	NA	TGTGCCAGTAGTATCAGACCGACTAGCACAGATACGCAGTATTTT	CASSIRPTSTDTQYF
TRBV6-4	TRBJ1-2	NA	few	TGTGCCAGCAGAACGGACACCGAGGGGTATGGCTACACCTTC	CASRTDTEGYGYTF
TRBV3-1	TRBJ2-5	NA	NA	TGTGCCAGCAGCCAACTTTCTGGGACGGGAGACGAGACCCAGTACTTC	CASSQLSGTGDETQYF
TRBV7-6	TRBJ2-1	TRBD2	NA	TGTGCCAGCAGCACCCACCCGGGACTAGCGGAGTACAATGAGCAGTTCTTC	CASSTHPGLAEYNEQFF
TRBV5-1	TRBJ1-1	NA	NA	TGCGCCAGCAGCTTGGGGGACCCGGGTTTGGCTACCATGAACACTGAAGCTTTCTTT	CASSLGDPGLATMNTEAFF
TRBV12-3/TRBV12-4	TRBJ2-7	TRBD1	NA	TGTGCCAGCGGAGCCTGGGACAGTACCCACGAGCAGTACTTC	CASGAWDSTHEQYF
TRBV12-3/TRBV12-4	TRBJ1-2	TRBD1	NA	TGTGCCAGCAGAGGGACAGGTGAAACCCCTGGTGGTGGCTACACCTTC	CASRGTGETPGGGYTF
TRBV7-2	TRBJ2-2	TRBD2	NA	TGTGCCAGCAGTTCTAGCGGGAGGACCGGGGAGCTGTTTTTT	CASSSSGRTGELFF
TRBV7-8	TRBJ1-1	NA	NA	TGTGCCAGCAGCTTAGAGAGGGCCAGGGAGCGGAACACTGAAGCTTTCTTT	CASSLERARERNTEAFF
TRBV7-6	TRBJ1-1	NA	NA	TGTGCCAGCAGGTCCGGGACGGGGAGCACTGAAGCTTTCTTT	CASRSGTGSTEAFF
TRBV7-9	TRBJ2-1	TRBD2	NA	TGTGCCAGCAGCTGGACTAGCGGGGGGCTCAGCTCCTACAATGAGCAGTTCTTC	CASSWTSGGLSSYNEQFF
TRBV5-6	TRBJ2-1	NA	NA	TGTGCCAGCAGCCTGGGCGGGGTCTTTGGCAATGAGCAGTTCTTC	CASSLGGVFGNEQFF
TRBV5-1	TRBJ2-3	NA	few	TGCGCCAGCAGCCCGGCGGGCTCAGGGTTCACAGATACGCAGTATTTT	CASSPAGSGFTDTQYF
TRBV7-9	TRBJ2-5	TRBD1	NA	TGTGCCAGCAGTTCCCACAGGGGCGAACAAGAGACCCAGTACTTC	CASSSHRGEQETQYF
TRBV5-1	TRBJ2-7	NA	NA	TGCGCCAGCAGCTTGCTCTCCTACACCGGGACACCTAACTACGAGCAGTACTTC	CASSLLSYTGTPNYEQYF
TRBV24-1	TRBJ2-1	TRBD2	NA	TGTGCCACCAGTAGCCTAGCGGAGAATGAGCAGTTCTTC	CATSSLAENEQFF
TRBV5-1	TRBJ2-5	NA	NA	TGCGCCAGCAGCCTCCGGGGGAAGACCCAGTACTTC	CASSLRGKTQYF
TRBV12-3/TRBV12-4	TRBJ1-2	NA	few	TGTGCCAGCAGCCTGGACCGTCCTACCGGCTACACCTTC	CASSLDRPTGYTF
TRBV7-3	TRBJ2-3	TRBD2	few	TGTGCCAGCAGCATAATACTAGCGGGGGGGACAGATACGCAGTATTTT	CASSIILAGGTDTQYF
TRBV7-9	TRBJ1-5	NA	few	TGTGCCAGCAGCTTAGAAGGAGCTCTCGGCAATCAGCCCCAGCATTTT	CASSLEGALGNQPQHF
TRBV5-1	TRBJ1-4	NA	few	TGCGCCAGCAGCTTGGAAGAAGTCGGGGTTTGGGAAAAACTGTTTTTT	CASSLEEVGVWEKLFF
TRBV5-4	TRBJ2-7	TRBD1	few	TGTGCCAGCAGCTTGTTGGGGACAGGCTCCTACGAGCAGTACTTC	CASSLLGTGSYEQYF
TRBV15	TRBJ2-7	NA	NA	TGTGCCACCAGCACCCGGCCGGTGGGGGCCCTCTCCTACGAGCAGTACTTC	CATSTRPVGALSYEQYF
TRBV7-2	TRBJ2-3	TRBD2	NA	TGTGCCAGCAGCTCAAGTAGCGGGACCCGCACAGATACGCAGTATTTT	CASSSSSGTRTDTQYF
TRBV7-9	TRBJ2-7	TRBD1	few	TGTGCCAGCAGCCCGGGACAGGTTCTATCCTACGAGCAGTACTTC	CASSPGQVLSYEQYF
TRBV6-2/TRBV6-3	TRBJ2-1	NA	few	TGTGCCAGCAGCGGCCGGGCCCGAGGGTCCTACAATGAGCAGTTCTTC	CASSGRARGSYNEQFF
TRBV12-3/TRBV12-4	TRBJ1-2	TRBD1	NA	TGTGCCAGCAGATGGGACAGGGAAGGGGATGGCTACACCTTC	CASRWDREGDGYTF
TRBV27	TRBJ1-5	NA	NA	TGTGCCAGCAGTTCAACGACTTCAGTCTATAGCAATCAGCCCCAGCATTTT	CASSSTTSVYSNQPQHF
TRBV5-5	TRBJ2-3	NA	few	TGTGCCAGCAGCTTGGGCCTCCAGGGGACAGATACGCAGTATTTT	CASSLGLQGTDTQYF
TRBV19	TRBJ2-7	NA	NA	TGTGCCAGTAGTATGGGGGGTCCATCCGAGCAGTACTTC	CASSMGGPSEQYF
TRBV4-3	TRBJ2-5	TRBD2	once	TGCGCCAGCAGCCAGGAAGCGGGGGGGCCTCTGGAGACCCAGTACTTC	CASSQEAGGPLETQYF
TRBV6-2/TRBV6-3	TRBJ2-1	NA	few	TGTGCCAGCAGTTCCCAGGGAGTAGACAATGAGCAGTTCTTC	CASSSQGVDNEQFF
TRBV30	TRBJ1-6	NA	few	TGTGCCTGGAGGGAGTGGACAGCTCGTCGGGAGTCACCCCTCCACTTT	CAWREWTARRESPLHF
TRBV4-1	TRBJ1-2	TRBD1	NA	TGCGCCAGCAGCCAAGGTCAGAGGACAGGGGGTGGCTATGGCTACACCTTC	CASSQGQRTGGGYGYTF
TRBV12-3/TRBV12-4	TRBJ1-6	NA	NA	TGTGCCAGCAGTTTAGACGGAAATTCACCCCTCCACTTT	CASSLDGNSPLHF
TRBV20-1	TRBJ2-7	NA	many	TGCAGGCTAGCTCGGGGAGATCGGTACGAGCAGTACTTC	CRLARGDRYEQYF
TRBV25-1	TRBJ2-7	TRBD1	many	TGTGCCAGCAGTACCCAGGGACAGGGAATATTCGAGCAGTACTTC	CASSTQGQGIFEQYF
TRBV5-1	TRBJ2-7	NA	NA	TGCGCCAGCAGCTGGCTTGTTGGGCCATCCTCTCCGTACGAGCAGTACTTC	CASSWLVGPSSPYEQYF
TRBV5-1	TRBJ1-3	TRBD1	few	TGCGCCAGCAGCCTGGGACAGGGTGCTATGTCTGGAAACACCATATATTTT	CASSLGQGAMSGNTIYF
TRBV6-5	TRBJ2-3	NA	few	TGTGCCAGCAGTTACTCCGTACAGGCAGATACGCAGTATTTT	CASSYSVQADTQYF
TRBV7-2	TRBJ2-7	NA	NA	TGTGCCAGCAGCAGTCAGTACGAGCAGTACTTC	CASSSQYEQYF
TRBV19	TRBJ1-5	TRBD1	few	TGTGCCAGTAGTCACGGGACAGGGGATCTGCGGCCCCAGCATTTT	CASSHGTGDLRPQHF
TRBV19	TRBJ2-6	NA	NA	TGTGCCAGTAGTCTCCACCCGGGGCCAGGGGATGGGGCCAACGTCCTGACTTTC	CASSLHPGPGDGANVLTF
TRBV25-1	TRBJ2-1	NA	NA	TGTGCCAGCAGTGAATACTCGGACAGCCTCGCGTCCAACAATGAGCAGTTCTTC	CASSEYSDSLASNNEQFF
TRBV4-1	TRBJ1-5	NA	NA	TGCGCCAGCAGCCAAGGGGCGGACAGACGTTTTCTGCCCCAGCATTTT	CASSQGADRRFLPQHF
TRBV12-3/TRBV12-4	TRBJ2-5	NA	NA	TGTGCCAGCAGTTTAAGGACTACTATTCAAGAGACCCAGTACTTC	CASSLRTTIQETQYF
TRBV30	TRBJ1-5	NA	NA	TGTGCCTGGACCCGAGGAAGGGGAGGAAGCAATCAGCCCCAGCATTTT	CAWTRGRGGSNQPQHF
TRBV11-2	TRBJ1-1	NA	many	TGTGCCAGCAGCTTAGGATACGGGCAGGTAGCTTTCTTT	CASSLGYGQVAFF
TRBV5-1	TRBJ2-7	NA	NA	TGCGCCAGCAGCCCCTACCCGGGTGACAGGAACGAGCAGTACTTC	CASSPYPGDRNEQYF
TRBV20-1	TRBJ2-2	NA	NA	TGCAGTGCTAGAAACTATTTGAACACCGGGGAGCTGTTTTTT	CSARNYLNTGELFF